This is a list of T cell receptor beta chains from one sample in a study of OX40 agonist ivuxolimab in advanced cancers. Data came from immunoSEQ multiplex PCR; TCRdb stores just in-frame clones and leaves some out. The sample gives roughly 70,000 clones, more than 75% of which show up once; 0.4% to 0.45% is in the top ten. This specimen consisted of CD4+ or CD8+ T cells sorted from blood, obtained in a trial of the OX40 agonist ivuxolimab. The receptors derive from an adult with an advanced solid tumor such as melanoma, head and neck, liver or kidney cancer. The CDR3 runs from the conserved cysteine through the conserved F or W. D genes are given only for firm matches. Some rows have no size entry. The others give once, few or many, or a class for an expanded clone.

TRBD1	TRBV5-1	TRBJ2-6	once	CASSFVFGTGDKNPFGANVLTF	TGCGCCAGCAGCTTTGTTTTCGGGACAGGGGACAAAAACCCCTTTGGGGCCAACGTCCTGACTTTC
TRBD1	TRBV27	TRBJ2-2	NA	CASRSWTGTTGELFF	TGTGCCAGCAGGTCATGGACAGGGACGACCGGGGAGCTGTTTTTT
NA	TRBV14	TRBJ1-2	NA	CASSPQTSYGYTF	TGTGCCAGCAGCCCCCAAACCAGCTATGGCTACACCTTC
TRBD2	TRBV7-8	TRBJ2-2	NA	CASSVARTRGTGELFF	TGTGCCAGCAGCGTAGCACGGACTAGGGGCACCGGGGAGCTGTTTTTT
NA	TRBV6-5	TRBJ1-4	NA	CASSLSLGTGKLFF	TGTGCCAGCTCCCTCAGTCTGGGTACCGGAAAACTGTTTTTT
NA	TRBV7-2	TRBJ2-5	NA	CASSQNIGRTETQYF	TGTGCCAGCAGCCAAAACATAGGACGCACAGAGACCCAGTACTTC
NA	TRBV7-3	TRBJ2-5	few	CASSKGKTQYF	TGTGCCAGCAGCAAGGGCAAGACCCAGTACTTC
TRBD1	TRBV28	TRBJ1-4	NA	CASSWAGQEDEKLFF	TGTGCCAGCAGTTGGGCGGGACAGGAGGATGAAAAACTGTTTTTT
NA	TRBV7-9	TRBJ2-2	NA	CASSRAKGNTGELFF	TGTGCCAGCAGCCGGGCAAAAGGGAACACCGGGGAGCTGTTTTTT
NA	TRBV25-1	TRBJ2-1	NA	CASSEVGSRNEQFF	TGTGCCAGCAGTGAAGTAGGCTCCCGCAATGAGCAGTTCTTC
NA	TRBV28	TRBJ1-2	NA	CASSSTRVIGGYTF	TGTGCCAGCAGTTCCACCAGGGTGATAGGTGGCTACACCTTC
NA	TRBV28	TRBJ2-4	NA	CASSLIGLQDASKNIQYF	TGTGCCAGCAGTTTAATTGGGCTACAGGATGCCTCCAAAAACATTCAGTACTTC
NA	TRBV2	TRBJ2-6	NA	CASSETPPSSGANVLTF	TGTGCCAGCAGTGAAACACCACCGTCCTCTGGGGCCAACGTCCTGACTTTC
NA	TRBV10-3	TRBJ1-1	NA	CAISESTVGTEAFF	TGTGCCATCAGTGAGTCGACAGTTGGCACTGAAGCTTTCTTT
NA	TRBV27	TRBJ1-1	NA	CASSPVPSQGAEAFF	TGTGCCAGCAGTCCGGTCCCCTCGCAAGGGGCTGAAGCTTTCTTT
NA	TRBV5-4	TRBJ2-1	NA	CASNPSGIYNEQFF	TGTGCCAGCAACCCTTCGGGTATTTACAATGAGCAGTTCTTC
NA	TRBV7-2	TRBJ1-4	NA	CASSQAGREKLFF	TGTGCCAGCAGCCAAGCGGGCCGGGAAAAACTGTTTTTT
TRBD2	TRBV2	TRBJ2-5	NA	CASSYGLAGQETQYF	TGTGCCAGCAGTTACGGACTAGCGGGCCAAGAGACCCAGTACTTC
NA	TRBV6-1	TRBJ1-6	NA	CASSEARVKNSPLHF	TGTGCCAGCAGTGAAGCCAGGGTTAAAAATTCACCCCTCCACTTT
NA	TRBV27	TRBJ2-7	NA	CASSPPRGHSYEQYF	TGTGCCAGCAGCCCCCCTCGCGGGCACTCCTACGAGCAGTACTTC
TRBD1	TRBV7-2	TRBJ1-4	NA	CASRLTGGREKLFF	TGTGCCAGCAGATTGACAGGGGGTCGGGAAAAACTGTTTTTT
TRBD2	TRBV30	TRBJ2-7	once	CAWRPTSGSLPYEQYF	TGTGCCTGGAGGCCAACTAGCGGGAGTCTTCCCTACGAGCAGTACTTC
TRBD1	TRBV7-8	TRBJ2-2	NA	CASSTTGTGRTGELFF	TGTGCCAGCAGCACGACCGGGACAGGGCGTACCGGGGAGCTGTTTTTT
NA	TRBV5-4	TRBJ1-2	NA	CASSNSTGRGYGYTF	TGTGCCAGCAGCAATAGTACAGGGAGAGGCTATGGCTACACCTTC
NA	TRBV4-1	TRBJ1-3	NA	CASSQVGVGNTIYF	TGCGCCAGCAGCCAAGTGGGGGTTGGAAACACCATATATTTT
NA	TRBV5-5	TRBJ2-3	NA	CASSLAGTDTQYF	TGTGCCAGCAGCTTGGCGGGCACAGATACGCAGTATTTT
NA	TRBV10-3	TRBJ1-1	NA	CAISEGNSGLPTEAFF	TGTGCCATCAGTGAGGGAAACAGCGGACTGCCCACTGAAGCTTTCTTT
NA	TRBV7-9	TRBJ2-1	NA	CASSRTWGRDGSYNEQFF	TGTGCCAGCAGCCGAACCTGGGGGCGGGACGGATCCTACAATGAGCAGTTCTTC
NA	TRBV9	TRBJ2-7	once	CASSVALGDGSYEQYF	TGTGCCAGCAGCGTAGCCCTTGGAGATGGGAGCTACGAGCAGTACTTC
NA	TRBV6-5	TRBJ1-2	NA	CASSYSSSFYGYTF	TGTGCCAGCAGTTACTCGTCCAGTTTCTATGGCTACACCTTC
NA	TRBV7-8	TRBJ2-2	NA	CASSFSGTNTGELFF	TGTGCCAGCAGCTTTAGCGGAACGAACACCGGGGAGCTGTTTTTT
NA	TRBV6-5	TRBJ1-2	NA	CASSADQGYTF	TGTGCCAGCAGTGCGGACCAAGGCTACACCTTC
TRBD1	TRBV18	TRBJ1-1	NA	CASSERDSRTEAFF	TGTGCCAGCTCAGAACGGGACAGCCGCACTGAAGCTTTCTTT
NA	TRBV27	TRBJ1-5	NA	CASSLSIGRDQPQHF	TGTGCCAGCAGTTTATCGATAGGCCGGGATCAGCCCCAGCATTTT
TRBD2	TRBV4-3	TRBJ2-6	once	CASSQSRQASGRPGANVLTF	TGCGCCAGCAGCCAATCGCGCCAGGCTAGCGGGAGGCCTGGGGCCAACGTCCTGACTTTC
TRBD1	TRBV6-1	TRBJ2-3	NA	CASRTGADTQYF	TGTGCCAGCAGGACAGGGGCAGATACGCAGTATTTT
NA	TRBV6-6	TRBJ2-3	NA	CASSYSMGYTQYF	TGTGCCAGCAGTTACTCGATGGGGTATACGCAGTATTTT
TRBD1	TRBV6-5	TRBJ1-1	NA	CASRSSGQGESFF	TGTGCCAGCAGAAGCTCGGGACAGGGCGAATCTTTCTTT
TRBD2	TRBV28	TRBJ2-5	NA	CASSLSGGRGKTQYF	TGTGCCAGCAGTTTGAGCGGGGGCCGGGGGAAGACCCAGTACTTC
NA	TRBV9	TRBJ2-7	medium-sized	CASSVRPGASEQYF	TGTGCCAGCAGCGTCCGGCCGGGGGCTAGCGAGCAGTACTTC
NA	TRBV6-4	TRBJ2-1	NA	CASSEGPYYNEQFF	TGTGCCAGCAGCGAGGGGCCTTACTACAATGAGCAGTTCTTC
TRBD1	TRBV5-1	TRBJ2-5	NA	CASTQGAQETQYF	TGCGCCAGCACTCAGGGGGCCCAAGAGACCCAGTACTTC
NA	TRBV29-1	TRBJ2-1	NA	CSAESPGGIADTLRYNEQFF	TGCAGCGCCGAATCTCCAGGGGGAATAGCGGACACTCTCCGCTACAATGAGCAGTTCTTC